What follows are 20 T cell receptor beta chains derived from one specimen sequenced in a study of T cell responses to AZD1222 COVID-19 vaccine. Clones were sequenced by immunoSEQ multiplex PCR, and TCRdb holds only the in-frame ones, with some missing. The sample has some 180,000 clones; around 92% are singletons. This specimen consisted of peripheral blood, obtained on day 0 of AZD1222 vaccination. These TCRs come from an adult in good health.

The chain recombines TRBV23-1 with TRBJ1-5; D is ambiguous. TRBV23-1 is noted as an ORF with a role that remains uncertain. The V end was cut by 8 bases, the J end by 2 bases, with 13 bases between. The CDR3 is made up of 14 amino acids. CDR3 DNA sequence: TGCGCCAGCCTCCTCGGACGGGGCAATCAGCCCCAGCATTTT. Translated: CASLLGRGNQPQHF.

The rearrangement links TRBV4-3 to TRBJ1-1; D gene unclear. The CDR3 is 13 residues long. The germline gives CDR1 LGHNA, CDR2 YSLEER. V was trimmed by 0 bases and J by 5 bases, leaving 7 bases between them. This CDR3 is CASSQDLGTEAFF. Written as DNA, the CDR3 is TGCGCCAGCAGCCAAGATCTGGGGACTGAAGCTTTCTTT.

J is TRBJ2-2 and V is TRBV21-1; no DNA check was done on the table's D call, TRBD1. TRBV21-1 has pseudogene status. The CDR3 spans 19 residues. CDR3: CASSKAKTDTVANTGELFF. In DNA, the CDR3 is TGTGCCAGCAGCAAAGCGAAGACAGATACTGTCGCGAACACCGGGGAGCTGTTTTTT.

The rearrangement uses TRBV29-1 and TRBJ1-3; 7 bases match TRBD1. V trimming: 6 bases; J trimming: 0 bases; junction bases outside the gene matches: 2. The CDR3 spans 13 residues. Germline V gene sequence: CDR1 SQVTM, CDR2 ANQGSEA. CDR3 sequence (DNA): TGCAGCGTGCGGACAGGCTCTGGAAACACCATATATTTT. It codes for CSVRTGSGNTIYF.

A note on this clone: At one of its ends the junction is not consistent with the germline gene, which may arise from a read error. J is TRBJ2-7 and V is TRBV7-9, with D perhaps matching TRBD2 (5 bases). The V gene's germline CDR1 is SEHNR and CDR2 FQNEAQ (reference sequence). The CDR3 has 15 residues. CDR3 sequence (DNA): TGTGCCGGCAGCCGGGAAGTGGCGGGCCTCGGAGAGCAGTACTTC. It is translated as CAGSREVAGLGEQYF.

The chain combines TRBV6-2 or TRBV6-3 with TRBJ1-5, with D perhaps matching TRBD1 (6 bases). Germline CDR1 MNHEY, CDR2 SVGEGT. The CDR3 has 19 amino acids. Trimming pared 0 bases from V and 1 base from J, leaving 19 bases between. The CDR3 reads CASSYSTEKSRGSNQPQHF. For the CDR3, the DNA is TGTGCCAGCAGTTACTCGACGGAGAAGAGTAGGGGGAGCAATCAGCCCCAGCATTTT.

The chain couples TRBV11-1 to TRBJ1-2, with D perhaps matching TRBD1 (5 bases). V lost 5 bases and J 8 bases, leaving 15 bases between the germline ends. This CDR3 comprises 13 residues. Germline CDR1 reads SGHAT; CDR2 reads FQDESV (reference sequence). This CDR3 reads CASSLRTPGGYTF. DNA of the CDR3: TGTGCCAGCAGCCTCCGGACCCCAGGGGGCTACACCTTC.

The rearrangement links TRBV10-3 to TRBJ1-3, with D perhaps matching TRBD1 (5 bases). V dropped 7 bases and J dropped 3 bases, with 13 bases sitting between them. CDR3 length equals 14 residues. CDR1 ENHRY and CDR2 SYGVKD come from the germline V gene. The CDR3 DNA is TGTGCCATCACCCCGGGACCAGGTGGAAACACCATATATTTT. Translation: CAITPGPGGNTIYF.

The rearrangement uses TRBV11-2 and TRBJ2-7; D call uncertain. The CDR3 is 16 residues long. In germline, CDR1 is SGHAT, CDR2 FQNNGV. V gave up 1 base and J gave up 3 bases, with 16 bases separating them. CDR3 residues: CASSLGGWARNYEQYF. CDR3 DNA sequence: TGTGCCAGCAGCTTAGGAGGCTGGGCAAGAAACTACGAGCAGTACTTC.

This CDR3 is CASSEGGTGSEKLFF. As DNA, the CDR3 is TGTGCCAGCAGCGAGGGGGGGACAGGGAGTGAAAAACTGTTTTTT. This rearrangement joins TRBV2 to TRBJ1-4, with 9 positions matching TRBD1. Germline trimming cut 6 bases from V and 7 bases from J; bases unmatched to any gene: 9. The CDR3 runs 15 residues. The germline gives CDR1 SNHLY, CDR2 FYNNEI.

The chain employs TRBV2 and TRBJ1-5; maybe TRBD1 (6 bases). Germline CDR1 is SNHLY and CDR2 is FYNNEI. This CDR3 is 15 amino acids long. V was shortened by 6 bases and J by 6 bases, with 18 bases between the two germline ends. CDR3 sequence (DNA): TGTGCCAGCAGCGCTACAGGGAGAGTTGTTCAGCCCCAGCATTTT. As protein: CASSATGRVVQPQHF. Full variable domain (remainder filled in from reference TRBV2 and TRBJ1-5): EPEVTQTPSHQVTQMGQEVILRCVPISNHLYFYWYRQILGQKVEFLVSFYNNEISEKSEIFDDQFSVERPDGSNFTLKIRSTKLEDSAMYFCASSATGRVVQPQHFGDGTRLSIL.

The J gene is TRBJ1-5, the V gene TRBV28; no reliable D call. The V end lost 3 bases, the J end lost 2 bases, and 23 bases lay between the germline ends. The CDR3 spans 19 residues. Germline assignment: CDR1 MDHEN and CDR2 SYDVKM. The CDR3 nucleotides are TGTGCCAGCAGTTTCCCCAGGCCTGACGTATCGCCGGGCAATCAGCCCCAGCATTTT. It is translated as CASSFPRPDVSPGNQPQHF. The variable domain in full, with the rest retrieved from reference TRBV28 and TRBJ1-5, is DVKVTQSSRYLVKRTGEKVFLECVQDMDHENMFWYRQDPGLGLRLIYFSYDVKMKEKGDIPEGYSVSREKKERFSLILESASTNQTSMYLCASSFPRPDVSPGNQPQHFGDGTRLSIL.

This chain connects TRBV10-1 to TRBJ2-7; TRBD1 might be the D (6 bases). CDR1 WNHNN and CDR2 SYGVQD come from the germline V gene (reference sequence). V gave up 5 bases and J gave up 5 bases, with 19 bases separating them. The CDR3 is 15 amino acids. CDR3 nucleotides: TGCGCCAGCAGTCCCCCAGGGGTCAGGGCCCACGAGCAGTACTTC. Its protein is CASSPPGVRAHEQYF.

This clone was seen more than once but under ten times. The chain employs TRBV28 and TRBJ1-1; maybe TRBD1 (6 bases). The CDR3 totals 14 residues. Germline CDR1 MDHEN, CDR2 SYDVKM. Trimming shortened V by 10 bases and J by 1 base, and 16 bases separated the two germline ends. The CDR3 region has the DNA TGTGCCATCCAACCGGGACAAGGGAACACTGAAGCTTTCTTT. Translation: CAIQPGQGNTEAFF.

The CDR3 here is CASSLITGATYGYTF. Written as DNA, the CDR3 is TGTGCCAGCAGTTTAATAACAGGGGCCACTTATGGCTACACCTTC. This rearrangement joins TRBV27 to TRBJ1-2; 7 bases are a match to TRBD1. CDR1 is MNHEY, CDR2 SMNVEV, per germline (reference sequence). The CDR3 loop spans 15 amino acids. The V gene end was trimmed by 2 bases and the J gene end by 5 bases; junction bases not matched to a gene: 8.

The CDR3 is CASSDSGRGGDQPQHF. CDR3 DNA: TGTGCCAGCAGTGACTCCGGCAGGGGAGGTGATCAGCCCCAGCATTTT. The chain joins TRBV6-4 to TRBJ1-5, with D possibly TRBD1 on 6 matching bases. The CDR3 extends over 16 amino acids. Trimming removed 0 bases at V and 5 bases at J, with 14 bases between. Germline assignment: CDR1 MRHNA and CDR2 SNTAGT.

This rearrangement joins TRBV1 to TRBJ1-6; the listed D gene, TRBD1, was not tested against the DNA. TRBV1 is tagged as a pseudogene. The CDR3 covers 15 residues. CDR3 bases: TGCACCAGCAGCCAAACAACGGCAGGTTATTCACCCCTCCACTTT. This codes for CTSSQTTAGYSPLHF.

The chain combines TRBV19 with TRBJ1-6, with D unclear. With 0 bases removed from V and 3 bases from J, the gap between germline ends came to 3 bases. The V gene's germline CDR1 is LNHDA and CDR2 SQIVND (reference sequence). The CDR3 sequence is 14 residues long. CDR3 DNA: TGTGCCAGTAGTATAGAAGGCTATAATTCACCCCTCCACTTT. It encodes CASSIEGYNSPLHF.

The chain uses TRBV19 and TRBJ1-3; D may be TRBD1 (5 bases). Germline CDR1 is LNHDA and CDR2 is SQIVND (reference sequence). Deletions cut 8 bases from V and 0 bases from J, with 14 bases between. The CDR3 length is 15 residues. The CDR3 loop is CASAREGLSGNTIYF. CDR3 in DNA: TGTGCCAGTGCTCGGGAGGGACTCTCTGGAAACACCATATATTTT.

This sequence joins TRBV7-9 and TRBJ1-1, with D unresolved. The germline V gene has CDR1 SEHNR and CDR2 FQNEAQ (reference sequence). Trimming removed 8 bases from V and 5 bases from J, with 15 bases in between. The CDR3 runs 13 residues. The CDR3 region has the DNA TGTGCCAGCCGTATATTCAGCGAGACTGAAGCTTTCTTT. The encoded protein is CASRIFSETEAFF.